This T cell receptor beta chain comes out of a study of blood T cell repertoires in COVID-19. For the study at large: Sites in the United States, Italy and Spain provided acute and convalescent COVID-19 samples.

Two negative PCRs, clearance, or symptom resolution had been documented for recovered Cohort 3 donors. TCRdb keeps only in-frame clones here, not all; method: immunoSEQ multiplex PCR. The sample has a few hundred thousand clones, around 90% seen once. The CDR3 totals 16 residues. The V segment lost 2 bases and the J segment 9 bases; nucleotides outside the gene matches: 8. Germline lookup yields CDR1 LGHNT and CDR2 FRNRAP. Specimen: PBMCs or T cells enriched from blood (not recorded which). The receptor was derived from a woman aged 18-35 years who had recovered from COVID-19. The rearrangement uses TRBV12-5 and TRBJ2-2; 11 bases match TRBD1. The DNA for the CDR3 is TGTGCTAGTGGTTTGACGGGACAGGGGGTGCGTCGGGAGCTGTTTTTT. Translation gives CASGLTGQGVRRELFF.